The clone carrying this T cell receptor beta chain appeared once. These data belong to a study of blood T cell repertoires in COVID-19. Study context: Samples came from the United States, Italy and Spain, spanning acute and convalescent COVID-19. T cells, B-cell-depleted T cells, or PBMCs provided the cDNA or gDNA that served as material.

Germline V gives CDR1 MNHEY, CDR2 SVGAGI. The CDR3 consists of 13 residues. V was shortened by 6 bases and J by 1 base, with 9 bases between the two germline ends. Original methodology: Amplification from reference gene primers served as the basis for estimated nucleated cell counts. Repertoires were generated with immunoSEQ multiplex PCR, while TCRdb's copy carries only in-frame clones and drops some. The DNA was the basis for D and trimming; V, J and clone size are from that table. Here the sample spans 170,000 or so clones, approximately 80% being singletons. This sequence originates from a woman in her sixties with acute or convalescent COVID-19. Material for sequencing was peripheral blood. The chain links TRBV6-5 to TRBJ1-2, with D hard to call. The CDR3 region is CASSRGLNYGYTF. The CDR3 coding sequence is TGTGCCAGCAGCCGAGGACTTAACTATGGCTACACCTTC.